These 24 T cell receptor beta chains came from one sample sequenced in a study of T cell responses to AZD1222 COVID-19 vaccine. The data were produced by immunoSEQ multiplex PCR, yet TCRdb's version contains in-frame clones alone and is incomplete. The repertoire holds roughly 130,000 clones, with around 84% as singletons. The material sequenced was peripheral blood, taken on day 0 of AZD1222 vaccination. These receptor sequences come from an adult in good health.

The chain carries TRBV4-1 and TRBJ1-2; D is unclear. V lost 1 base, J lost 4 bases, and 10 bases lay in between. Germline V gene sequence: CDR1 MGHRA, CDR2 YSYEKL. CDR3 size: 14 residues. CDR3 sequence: CASSQVTTIYGYTF. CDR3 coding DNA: TGCGCCAGCAGCCAAGTAACCACGATCTATGGCTACACCTTC.

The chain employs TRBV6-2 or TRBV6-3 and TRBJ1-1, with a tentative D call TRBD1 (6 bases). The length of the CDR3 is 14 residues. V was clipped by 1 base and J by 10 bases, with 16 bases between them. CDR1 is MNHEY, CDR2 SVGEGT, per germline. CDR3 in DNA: TGTGCCAGCAGTTACTTCAGACTGGGGGGCAGAGCTTTCTTT. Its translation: CASSYFRLGGRAFF.

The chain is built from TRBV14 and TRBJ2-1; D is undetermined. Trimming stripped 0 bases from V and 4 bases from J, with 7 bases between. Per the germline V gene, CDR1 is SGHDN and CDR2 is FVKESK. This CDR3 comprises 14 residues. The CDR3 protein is CASSQDPTYNEQFF. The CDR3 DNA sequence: TGTGCCAGCAGCCAAGATCCGACTTACAATGAGCAGTTCTTC. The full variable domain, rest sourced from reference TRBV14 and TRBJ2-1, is EAGVTQFPSHSVIEKGQTVTLRCDPISGHDNLYWYRRVMGKEIKFLLHFVKESKQDESGMPNNRFLAERTGGTYSTLKVQPAELEDSGVYFCASSQDPTYNEQFFGPGTRLTVL.

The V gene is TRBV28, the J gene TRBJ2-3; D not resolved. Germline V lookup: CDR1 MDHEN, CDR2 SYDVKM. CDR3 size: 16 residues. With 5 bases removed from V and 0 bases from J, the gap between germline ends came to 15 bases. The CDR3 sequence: CASSGLYVSSTDTQYF. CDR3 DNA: TGTGCCAGCAGTGGGCTATATGTTTCTAGCACAGATACGCAGTATTTT. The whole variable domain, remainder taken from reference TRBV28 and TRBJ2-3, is DVKVTQSSRYLVKRTGEKVFLECVQDMDHENMFWYRQDPGLGLRLIYFSYDVKMKEKGDIPEGYSVSREKKERFSLILESASTNQTSMYLCASSGLYVSSTDTQYFGPGTRLTVL.

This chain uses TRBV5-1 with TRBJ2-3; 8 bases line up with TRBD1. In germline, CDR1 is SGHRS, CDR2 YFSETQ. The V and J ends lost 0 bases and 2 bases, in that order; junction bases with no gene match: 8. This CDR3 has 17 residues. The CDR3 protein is CASSLAAGTGLTDTQYF. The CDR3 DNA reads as TGCGCCAGCAGCTTGGCCGCCGGGACAGGACTCACAGATACGCAGTATTTT.

CDR3 protein: CASSLGGQGIEQYF. CDR3 coding DNA: TGCGCCAGCAGCTTGGGTGGACAGGGAATTGAGCAGTATTTT. The rearrangement joins TRBV5-1 to TRBJ2-3; the match to TRBD1 covers 8 bases. V was pared by 0 bases and J by 11 bases, with 8 bases of the junction left unmatched. Germline values: CDR1 SGHRS, CDR2 YFSETQ. CDR3 length: 14 amino acids.

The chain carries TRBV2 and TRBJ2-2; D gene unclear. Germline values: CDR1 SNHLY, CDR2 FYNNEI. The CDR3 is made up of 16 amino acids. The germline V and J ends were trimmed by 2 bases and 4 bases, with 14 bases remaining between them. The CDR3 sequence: CASSELSSQVTGELFF. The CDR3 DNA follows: TGTGCCAGCAGTGAACTTTCTAGTCAGGTCACCGGGGAGCTGTTTTTT.

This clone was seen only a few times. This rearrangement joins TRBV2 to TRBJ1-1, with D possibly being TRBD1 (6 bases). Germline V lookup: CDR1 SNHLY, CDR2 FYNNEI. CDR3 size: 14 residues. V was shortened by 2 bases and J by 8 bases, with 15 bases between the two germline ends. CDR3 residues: CASSEQGWGMEAFF. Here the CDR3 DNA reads TGTGCCAGCAGTGAACAGGGGTGGGGTATGGAAGCTTTCTTT.

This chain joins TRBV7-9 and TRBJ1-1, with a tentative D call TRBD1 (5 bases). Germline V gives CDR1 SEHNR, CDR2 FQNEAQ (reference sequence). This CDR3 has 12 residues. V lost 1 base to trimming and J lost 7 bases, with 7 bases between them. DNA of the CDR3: TGTGCCAGCAGCTTAGTAGGGGATGAAGCTTTCTTT. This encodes CASSLVGDEAFF.

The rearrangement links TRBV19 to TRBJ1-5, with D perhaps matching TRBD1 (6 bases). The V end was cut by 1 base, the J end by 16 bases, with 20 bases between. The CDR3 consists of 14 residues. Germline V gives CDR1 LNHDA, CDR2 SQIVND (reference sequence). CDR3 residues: CASSIGPDSQLRHF. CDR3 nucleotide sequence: TGTGCCAGTAGTATAGGACCGGACAGCCAGTTAAGACATTTT.

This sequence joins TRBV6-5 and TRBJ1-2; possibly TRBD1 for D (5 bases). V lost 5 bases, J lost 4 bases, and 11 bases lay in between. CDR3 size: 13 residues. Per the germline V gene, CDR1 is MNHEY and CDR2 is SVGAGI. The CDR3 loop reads CASSIRDGYGYTF. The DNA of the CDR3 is TGTGCCAGCAGTATCCGGGACGGCTATGGCTACACCTTC.

In DNA form, the CDR3 reads TGTGCCAGCAGCTTCACGGGGGGACGGTCCTACGAGCAGTACTTC. It specifies CASSFTGGRSYEQYF. V gene TRBV7-2 combines with J gene TRBJ2-7, with 7 positions matching TRBD2. The CDR3 runs to 15 residues. Germline V gives CDR1 SGHTA, CDR2 FQGNSA. Trimming cost V 3 bases and J 1 base; bases outside gene matches: 6. The variable domain in full, with the rest retrieved from reference TRBV7-2 and TRBJ2-7, is GAGVSQSPSNKVTEKGKDVELRCDPISGHTALYWYRQSLGQGLEFLIYFQGNSAPDKSGLPSDRFSAERTGGSVSTLTIQRTQQEDSAVYLCASSFTGGRSYEQYFGPGTRLTVT.

Here the CDR3 DNA reads TGTGCCAGCAGCCAAGTGGCAACTGCAACTAATGAAAAACTGTTTTTT. It encodes CASSQVATATNEKLFF. V usage is TRBV3-1 (or the pseudogene TRBV3-2) and J usage is TRBJ1-4; no definite D call. The CDR3 is 16 amino acids. Trimming stripped 1 base from V and 0 bases from J, with 9 bases between. Germline CDR1 reads LGHDT; CDR2 reads YNNKEL (reference sequence).

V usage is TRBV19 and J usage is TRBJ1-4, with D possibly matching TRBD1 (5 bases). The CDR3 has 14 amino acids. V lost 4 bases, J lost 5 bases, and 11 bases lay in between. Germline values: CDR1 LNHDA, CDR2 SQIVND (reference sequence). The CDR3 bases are TGTGCCAGTAGTAACAGAGGGGCAAATGAAAAACTGTTTTTT. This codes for CASSNRGANEKLFF.

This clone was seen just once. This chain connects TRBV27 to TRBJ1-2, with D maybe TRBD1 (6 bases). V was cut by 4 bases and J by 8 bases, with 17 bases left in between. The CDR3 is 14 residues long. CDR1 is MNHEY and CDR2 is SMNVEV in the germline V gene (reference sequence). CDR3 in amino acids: CASSSHSQRGGYTF. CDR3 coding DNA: TGTGCCAGCAGTTCCCATAGTCAGAGGGGGGGCTACACCTTC.

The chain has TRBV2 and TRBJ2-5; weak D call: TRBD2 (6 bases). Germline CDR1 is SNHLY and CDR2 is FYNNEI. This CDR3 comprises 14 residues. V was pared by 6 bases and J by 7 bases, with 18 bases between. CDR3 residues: CASRGDSAGGTQYF. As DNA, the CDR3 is TGTGCCAGCAGGGGGGACTCGGCGGGTGGGACCCAGTACTTC.

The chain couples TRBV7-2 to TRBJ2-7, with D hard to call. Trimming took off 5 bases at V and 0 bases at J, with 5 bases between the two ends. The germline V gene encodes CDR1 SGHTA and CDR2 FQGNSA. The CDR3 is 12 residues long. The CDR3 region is CASSRSSYEQYF. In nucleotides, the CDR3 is TGTGCCAGCAGCAGAAGCTCCTACGAGCAGTACTTC.

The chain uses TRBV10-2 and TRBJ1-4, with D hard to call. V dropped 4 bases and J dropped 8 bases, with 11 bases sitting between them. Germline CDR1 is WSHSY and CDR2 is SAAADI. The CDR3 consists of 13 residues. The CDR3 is CASSGQVGEKLFF. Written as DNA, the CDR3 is TGCGCCAGCAGTGGGCAGGTGGGGGAAAAACTGTTTTTT.

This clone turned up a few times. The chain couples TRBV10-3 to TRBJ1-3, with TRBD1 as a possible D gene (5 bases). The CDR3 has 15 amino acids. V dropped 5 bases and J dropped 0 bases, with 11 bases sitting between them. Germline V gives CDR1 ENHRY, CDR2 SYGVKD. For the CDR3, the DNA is TGTGCCATCAGTCCTAGGACAAACTCTGGAAACACCATATATTTT. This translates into CAISPRTNSGNTIYF.

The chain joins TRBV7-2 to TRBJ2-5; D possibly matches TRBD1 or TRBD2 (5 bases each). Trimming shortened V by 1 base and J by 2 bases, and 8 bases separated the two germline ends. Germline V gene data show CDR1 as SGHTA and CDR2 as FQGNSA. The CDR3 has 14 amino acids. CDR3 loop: CASSLGGPQETQYF. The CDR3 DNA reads TGTGCCAGCAGCTTAGGGGGACCTCAAGAGACCCAGTACTTC.

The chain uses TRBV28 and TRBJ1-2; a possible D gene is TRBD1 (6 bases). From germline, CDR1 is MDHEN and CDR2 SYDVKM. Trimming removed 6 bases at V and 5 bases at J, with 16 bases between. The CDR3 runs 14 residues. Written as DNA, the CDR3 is TGTGCCAGCAGCCCCGGGACAAGTCTGTATGGCTACACCTTC. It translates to CASSPGTSLYGYTF.

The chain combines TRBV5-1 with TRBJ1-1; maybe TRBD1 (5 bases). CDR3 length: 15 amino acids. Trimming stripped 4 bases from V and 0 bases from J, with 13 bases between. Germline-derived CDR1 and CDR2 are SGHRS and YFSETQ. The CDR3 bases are TGCGCCAGCAGCATCAGGGACTTTTTGAACACTGAAGCTTTCTTT. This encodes CASSIRDFLNTEAFF.

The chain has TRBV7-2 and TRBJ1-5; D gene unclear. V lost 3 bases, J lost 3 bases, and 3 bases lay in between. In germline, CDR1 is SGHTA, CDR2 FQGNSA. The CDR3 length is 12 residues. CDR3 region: CASSFNNQPQHF. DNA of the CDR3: TGTGCCAGCAGCTTCAACAATCAGCCCCAGCATTTT.

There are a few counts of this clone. CDR3 loop: CASSFTGHINTIYF. The CDR3, as DNA: TGTGCCAGCAGCTTTACAGGACATATCAACACCATATATTTT. The genes are TRBV5-4 and TRBJ1-3; perhaps TRBD1 as D (5 bases). With 2 bases removed from V and 7 bases from J, the gap between germline ends came to 13 bases. Per the germline V gene, CDR1 is SGHNT and CDR2 is YYREEE (reference sequence). This CDR3 contains 14 residues.